These T cell receptor beta chains were read from a single sample in a study of cytomegalovirus exposure and HLA in healthy donors. Profiled with immunoSEQ multiplex PCR; TCRdb holds only in-frame clones, not every one. The top ten hold around 3.5% of the sample, which has 90,000 to 150,000 clones, approximately 80% seen once. The source material was PBMCs. The origin of the receptors is a human donor in good health. The CDR3 runs from the conserved cysteine through the conserved F or W. D genes are given only for firm matches. Expanded clones are given a class, and other clones once, few, many or no size at all.

d_call clone_size j_call v_call cdr3_nt cdr3_aa
TRBD1 NA TRBJ2-3 TRBV18 TGTGCCAGCTCACCACTGAGACAGGGGACAGATACGCAGTATTTT CASSPLRQGTDTQYF
NA NA TRBJ2-1 TRBV15 TGTGCCACCAGCAGACCCCTAGGGAGGCTAGCGTATTACAATGAGCAGTTCTTC CATSRPLGRLAYYNEQFF
TRBD2 few TRBJ2-5 TRBV10-3 TGTGCCATCAGAGGCGCTAGCGGGAACCAAGAGACCCAGTACTTC CAIRGASGNQETQYF
NA NA TRBJ2-3 TRBV4-2 TGTGCCAGCAGCCGTATACTAGCCCCCACAGATACGCAGTATTTT CASSRILAPTDTQYF
NA NA TRBJ2-7 TRBV4-1 TGCGCCAGCAGCCAAGTTGTAGCGCTTGGAAGCTACGAGCAGTACTTC CASSQVVALGSYEQYF
TRBD1 NA TRBJ1-1 TRBV12-5 TGTGCTAGTGGACCCGGGACAGGGGGGATGAACACTGAAGCTTTCTTT CASGPGTGGMNTEAFF
TRBD1 NA TRBJ1-5 TRBV19 TGTGCCAGTAGTATGACAGGGGGGGGGAACCAGCCCCAGCATTTT CASSMTGGGNQPQHF
TRBD1 NA TRBJ2-2 TRBV6-1 TGTGCCAGCAGTGAAGTGGGACAGGGGGGGGTCGGGGAGCTGTTTTTT CASSEVGQGGVGELFF
TRBD2 NA TRBJ2-1 TRBV7-2 TGTGCCAGCAGCTTAGGGCGGCGGGAGCTTAATGAGCAGTTCTTC CASSLGRRELNEQFF
TRBD1 NA TRBJ1-2 TRBV18 TGTGCCAGCTCACCCGGAGTTCAGGGGGGCTTGTATGGCTACACCTTC CASSPGVQGGLYGYTF
NA NA TRBJ1-1 TRBV10-1 TGCGCCAGCAGTGATGGAGGCCTTTTGAACACTGAAGCTTTCTTT CASSDGGLLNTEAFF
NA NA TRBJ1-5 TRBV29-1 TGCAGCGTTGCCAGCGCTAGCAATCAGCCCCAGCATTTT CSVASASNQPQHF
NA NA TRBJ1-4 TRBV27 TGTGCCAGCAGTTTTGGGGCCAGTCCAAATGAAAAACTGTTTTTT CASSFGASPNEKLFF
TRBD2 few TRBJ2-7 TRBV6-6 TGTGCCAGCAGCCTCGGGGGGGTCGGAGACGAGCAGTACTTC CASSLGGVGDEQYF
TRBD1 NA TRBJ2-7 TRBV6-5 TGTGCCAGCAGTTATACGGGACAGGGAAACGAGCAGTACTTC CASSYTGQGNEQYF
NA NA TRBJ2-3 TRBV5-6 TGTGCCAGCAGCTCGCCCCCAGTGGATACGCAGTATTTT CASSSPPVDTQYF
TRBD1 NA TRBJ2-7 TRBV19 TGTGCCAGTAGTATTGGGAGGGGACAGGGGCTCAACGAGCAGTACTTC CASSIGRGQGLNEQYF
NA NA TRBJ1-2 TRBV28 TGTGCCAGCAGTAGGACTCGAAACTATGGCTACACCTTC CASSRTRNYGYTF
NA NA TRBJ2-1 TRBV4-1 TGCGCCAGCAGCGGTATATCGAGGGATGAGCAGTTCTTC CASSGISRDEQFF
TRBD2 NA TRBJ2-5 TRBV15 TGTGCCACCAGCAAGGGGCCTAAAACTAGCGGGGGCCAAGAGACCCAGTACTTC CATSKGPKTSGGQETQYF
NA NA TRBJ1-1 TRBV19 TGTGCCAGTAGCCCGAGTAATATGAGAAACACTGAAGCTTTCTTT CASSPSNMRNTEAFF
NA NA TRBJ2-2 TRBV19 TGTGCCAGTAGTATAGATTTCAAAGCAGGGTCCACCGGGGAGCTGTTTTTT CASSIDFKAGSTGELFF
NA NA TRBJ2-6 TRBV7-9 TGTGCCAGCAGCCCTGGGCTCTCTGGGGCCAACGTCCTGACTTTC CASSPGLSGANVLTF
NA NA TRBJ1-1 TRBV6-5 TGTGCCAGCAGTGAACGTATCGGGACAGAAGCTTTCTTT CASSERIGTEAFF
TRBD1 NA TRBJ1-1 TRBV5-1 TGCGCCAGCACCCCCTCAGGGGGGAACACTGAAGCTTTCTTT CASTPSGGNTEAFF
TRBD1 once TRBJ1-3 TRBV4-1 TGCGCCAGCAGGTCCCAGGGGGAGGATGGAAACACCATATATTTT CASRSQGEDGNTIYF
NA NA TRBJ1-1 TRBV9 TGTGCCAGCAGCGGCTCCTACAGGGTAAACACTGAAGCTTTCTTT CASSGSYRVNTEAFF
TRBD1 NA TRBJ2-7 TRBV27 TGTGCCAGCACCTTTATGGGCAGGGGGACCTACGAGCAGTACTTC CASTFMGRGTYEQYF
TRBD1 NA TRBJ2-3 TRBV11-2 TGTGCCAGCCAAGGATTTCCGGGACAGGCAGATACGCAGTATTTT CASQGFPGQADTQYF
NA NA TRBJ2-2 TRBV11-2 TGTGCCAGCAGTCCCGGGACTTTCACCGGGGAGCTGTTTTTT CASSPGTFTGELFF
NA NA TRBJ2-3 TRBV7-2 TGTGCCAGCAGCTCCGCCCAGATCACGCGGCTCGGCACAGATACGCAGTATTTT CASSSAQITRLGTDTQYF
NA NA TRBJ1-1 TRBV4-2 TGTGCCAGCAGCCCTGGGGGGGCGAGTACTGAAGCTTTCTTT CASSPGGASTEAFF
NA NA TRBJ1-1 TRBV18 TGTGCCAGCTCACCAACGGACTGGAACACTGAAGCTTTCTTT CASSPTDWNTEAFF
TRBD2 NA TRBJ2-1 TRBV29-1 TGCAGCGTTGAAGGGACTAGCGGGTCCGAGAATGAGCAGTTCTTC CSVEGTSGSENEQFF
TRBD1 NA TRBJ1-6 TRBV4-1 TGCGCCAGCAGCCAAGACGGAGGACAGGGGGCAGTTAATTCACCCCTCCACTTT CASSQDGGQGAVNSPLHF
NA NA TRBJ2-7 TRBV4-2 TGTGCCAGCAGCCAACCGACATCGTGGGCCTACGAGCAGTACTTC CASSQPTSWAYEQYF
NA NA TRBJ2-5 TRBV5-1 TGCGCCAGCGGAAGTGGACAGCCCCAAGAGACCCAGTACTTC CASGSGQPQETQYF
NA NA TRBJ2-7 TRBV5-1 TGCGCCAGCAGACCAGGGGGCGCGGGAGAAGAGCAGTACTTC CASRPGGAGEEQYF
TRBD2 few TRBJ2-3 TRBV28 TGTGCCAGCAGTTTATCCGGGAGGGCCTCGACAGATACGCAGTATTTT CASSLSGRASTDTQYF
NA NA TRBJ2-5 TRBV11-1 TGTGCCAGCAGCCGACTGGGACTTACGGAGACCCAGTACTTC CASSRLGLTETQYF
TRBD1 NA TRBJ2-1 TRBV5-1 TGCGCCAGCAGCCACGGACAGGGGTACAATGAGCAGTTCTTC CASSHGQGYNEQFF
NA NA TRBJ1-3 TRBV9 TGTGCCAGCAGCGCCGTGGGCCCGAACTCTGGAAACACCATATATTTT CASSAVGPNSGNTIYF